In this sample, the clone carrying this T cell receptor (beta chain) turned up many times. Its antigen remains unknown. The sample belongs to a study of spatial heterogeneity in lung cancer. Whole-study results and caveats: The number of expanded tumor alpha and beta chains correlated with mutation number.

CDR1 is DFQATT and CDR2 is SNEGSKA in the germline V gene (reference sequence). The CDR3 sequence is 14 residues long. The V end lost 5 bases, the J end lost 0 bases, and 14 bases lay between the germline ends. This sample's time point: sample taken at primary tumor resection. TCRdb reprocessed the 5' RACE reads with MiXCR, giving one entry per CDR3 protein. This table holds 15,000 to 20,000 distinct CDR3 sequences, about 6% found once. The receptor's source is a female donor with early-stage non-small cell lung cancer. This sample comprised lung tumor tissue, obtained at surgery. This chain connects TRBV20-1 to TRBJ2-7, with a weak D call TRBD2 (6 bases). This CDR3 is CSAGPRGSSYEQYF. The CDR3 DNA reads TGCAGTGCTGGACCGCGGGGAAGCTCCTACGAGCAGTACTTC.